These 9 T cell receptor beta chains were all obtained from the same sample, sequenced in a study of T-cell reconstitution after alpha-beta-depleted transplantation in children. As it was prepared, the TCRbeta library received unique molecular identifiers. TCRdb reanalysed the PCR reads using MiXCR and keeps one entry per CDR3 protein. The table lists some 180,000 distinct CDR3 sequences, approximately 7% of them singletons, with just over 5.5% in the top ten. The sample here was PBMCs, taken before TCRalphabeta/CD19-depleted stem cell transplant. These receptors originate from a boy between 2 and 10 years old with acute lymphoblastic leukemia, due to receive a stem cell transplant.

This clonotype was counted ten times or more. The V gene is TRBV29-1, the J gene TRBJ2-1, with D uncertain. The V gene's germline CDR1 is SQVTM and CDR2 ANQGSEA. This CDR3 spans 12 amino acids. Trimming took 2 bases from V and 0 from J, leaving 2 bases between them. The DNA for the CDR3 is TGCAGCGTTGAACTCTCCTACAATGAGCAGTTCTTC. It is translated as CSVELSYNEQFF.

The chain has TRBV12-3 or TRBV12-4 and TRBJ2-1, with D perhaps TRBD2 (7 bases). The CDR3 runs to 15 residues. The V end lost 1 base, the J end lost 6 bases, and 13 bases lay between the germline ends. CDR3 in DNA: TGTGCCAGCAGTTTAGTCGGCGGGGGCAGCAATGAGCAGTTCTTC. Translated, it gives CASSLVGGGSNEQFF.

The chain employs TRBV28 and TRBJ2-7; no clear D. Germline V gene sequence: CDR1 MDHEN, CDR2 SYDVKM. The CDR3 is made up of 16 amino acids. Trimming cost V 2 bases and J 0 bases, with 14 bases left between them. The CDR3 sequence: CASSLPDGLSSYEQYF. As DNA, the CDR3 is TGTGCCAGCAGTTTACCCGACGGCCTTAGCTCCTACGAGCAGTACTTC.

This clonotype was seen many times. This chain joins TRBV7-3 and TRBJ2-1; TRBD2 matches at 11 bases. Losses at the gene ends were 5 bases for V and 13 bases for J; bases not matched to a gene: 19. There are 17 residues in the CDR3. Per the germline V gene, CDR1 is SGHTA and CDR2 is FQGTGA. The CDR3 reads CASSRSPTSGEVMKQFF. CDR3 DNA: TGTGCCAGCAGCCGTAGCCCGACTAGCGGGGAGGTAATGAAACAGTTCTTC.

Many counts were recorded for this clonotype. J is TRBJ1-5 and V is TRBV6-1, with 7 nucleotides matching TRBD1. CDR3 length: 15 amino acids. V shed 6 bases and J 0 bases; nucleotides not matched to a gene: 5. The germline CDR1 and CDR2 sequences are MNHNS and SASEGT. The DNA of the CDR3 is TGTGCCAGCAGGGACAGGCTTTATAGCAATCAGCCCCAGCATTTT. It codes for CASRDRLYSNQPQHF.

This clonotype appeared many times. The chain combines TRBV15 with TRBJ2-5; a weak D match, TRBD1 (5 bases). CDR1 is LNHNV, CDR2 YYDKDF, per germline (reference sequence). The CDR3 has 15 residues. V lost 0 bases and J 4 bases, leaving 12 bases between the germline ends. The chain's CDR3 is CATSRDQGTLETQYF. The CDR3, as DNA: TGTGCCACCAGCAGAGATCAGGGAACCCTAGAGACCCAGTACTTC.

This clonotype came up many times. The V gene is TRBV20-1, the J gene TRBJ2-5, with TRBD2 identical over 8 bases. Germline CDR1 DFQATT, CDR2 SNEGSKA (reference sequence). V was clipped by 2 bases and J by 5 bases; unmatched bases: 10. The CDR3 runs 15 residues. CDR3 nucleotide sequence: TGCAGTGCTAGACGACCCAGCGGGAGAGGGGAGACCCAGTACTTC. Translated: CSARRPSGRGETQYF.

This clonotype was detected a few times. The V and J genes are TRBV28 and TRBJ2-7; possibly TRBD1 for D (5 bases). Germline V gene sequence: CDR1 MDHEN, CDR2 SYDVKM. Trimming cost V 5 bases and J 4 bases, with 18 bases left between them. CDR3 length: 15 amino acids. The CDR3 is CASSPPWQGLYEQYF. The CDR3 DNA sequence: TGTGCCAGCAGTCCTCCGTGGCAGGGCCTTTACGAGCAGTACTTC.

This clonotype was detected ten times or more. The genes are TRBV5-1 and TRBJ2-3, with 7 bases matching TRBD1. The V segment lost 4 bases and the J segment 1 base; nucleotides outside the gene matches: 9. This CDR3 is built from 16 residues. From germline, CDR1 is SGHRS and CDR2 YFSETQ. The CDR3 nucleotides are TGCGCCAGCAGCCTGACGGACAGGAGTCGCACAGATACGCAGTATTTT. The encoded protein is CASSLTDRSRTDTQYF.